The 20 T cell receptor beta chains given below trace back to one sample, sequenced in a study of T cell changes during pregnancy in multiple sclerosis. TCRdb's table, derived via immunoSEQ multiplex PCR, lists solely in-frame clones and lacks some. The sample lists 65,000 to 95,000 clones, around 91% occurring once. Sequenced here: peripheral blood, sampled before pregnancy. The receptor set was obtained from a female donor with multiple sclerosis, enrolled in a pregnancy study.

This clone was seen more than once but under ten times. V and J are TRBV7-8 and TRBJ1-2; 7 bases are shared with TRBD1. Per the germline V gene, CDR1 is SGHVS and CDR2 is FQNEAQ. V dropped 7 bases and J dropped 4; count of bases not matched to a gene: 15. This CDR3 contains 16 residues. The CDR3 sequence: CASNQGDLVPAYGYTF. CDR3 coding DNA: TGTGCCAGCAACCAGGGGGACCTCGTTCCTGCCTATGGCTACACCTTC.

The rearrangement joins TRBV6-6 to TRBJ1-6, with a possible D match to TRBD1 (6 bases). Germline V gene data show CDR1 as MNHNY and CDR2 as SVGAGI (reference sequence). The CDR3 covers 15 residues. With 11 bases removed from V and 9 bases from J, the gap between germline ends came to 23 bases. The CDR3 nucleotides are TGTGCCGGACGGGGGGCCGGGGGATCGGGTTCACCCCTCCACTTT. Amino acid sequence: CAGRGAGGSGSPLHF.

This chain joins TRBV19 and TRBJ1-6; possible D gene TRBD1, 5 bases. Trimming removed 6 bases at V and 6 bases at J, with 9 bases between. Germline V gives CDR1 LNHDA, CDR2 SQIVND (reference sequence). CDR3 length equals 13 residues. DNA of the CDR3: TGTGCCAGTAGCCTCCAGGGTAATTCACCCCTCCACTTT. Its protein product is CASSLQGNSPLHF.

J is TRBJ2-1 and V is TRBV4-3, with D tentatively TRBD2 (5 bases). CDR1 is LGHNA and CDR2 is YSLEER in the germline V gene. The V and J ends lost 0 bases and 7 bases respectively, with 13 bases between them. The CDR3 is 15 residues long. CDR3 nucleotide sequence: TGCGCCAGCAGCCAAGAGCCTATTGAGGGAAATGAGCAGTTCTTC. It specifies CASSQEPIEGNEQFF.

This chain joins TRBV19 and TRBJ1-1, with 9 bases aligning to TRBD1. The CDR3 is made up of 12 amino acids. The J segment lost 11 bases and the V segment lost 6 bases, leaving 7 bases of the junction unmatched. From germline, CDR1 is LNHDA and CDR2 SQIVND (reference sequence). The CDR3 bases are TGTGCCAGTAGCTCAAGACAGGGGGGTGCTTTCTTT. Translation gives CASSSRQGGAFF. Full variable domain (outside the CDR3, taken from reference TRBV19 and TRBJ1-1): DGGITQSPKYLFRKEGQNVTLSCEQNLNHDAMYWYRQDPGQGLRLIYYSQIVNDFQKGDIAEGYSVSREKKESFPLTVTSAQKNPTAFYLCASSSRQGGAFFGQGTRLTVV.

V gene TRBV5-4 combines with J gene TRBJ1-6, with a possible D match to TRBD1 (6 bases). Germline values: CDR1 SGHNT, CDR2 YYREEE (reference sequence). Trimming cost V 0 bases and J 3 bases, with 13 bases left between them. The CDR3 has 17 residues. In DNA form, the CDR3 reads TGTGCCAGCAGCTTGGTAGTCAGGGGTCTCTATAATTCACCCCTCCACTTT. Translating it yields CASSLVVRGLYNSPLHF.

This sequence joins TRBV29-1 and TRBJ2-2; D is unresolved. Trimming left V 2 bases short and J 6 bases short, with 19 bases between. The CDR3 extends over 16 amino acids. Looked up from germline, CDR1 is SQVTM and CDR2 is ANQGSEA. The CDR3 bases are TGCAGCGTTGAAAACCCGATTTCCTCTCGGGCCGGGGAGCTGTTTTTT. Amino acid sequence: CSVENPISSRAGELFF.

CDR3 in DNA: TGTGCCAGCAGCCACCCTGGGGGGATGTGGGAGACCCAGTACTTC. Amino acid sequence: CASSHPGGMWETQYF. V is TRBV7-6 and J is TRBJ2-5, with D perhaps matching TRBD2 (6 bases). The CDR3 extends over 15 amino acids. Germline V gene lookup returns CDR1 SGHVS and CDR2 FNYEAQ. V was shortened by 5 bases and J by 5 bases, with 18 bases between the two germline ends.

The chain combines TRBV29-1 with TRBJ2-7, with 7 nucleotides matching TRBD2. Per the germline V gene, CDR1 is SQVTM and CDR2 is ANQGSEA. V lost 5 bases, J lost 2 bases, and 24 bases stayed unmatched. CDR3 size: 19 residues. CDR3 in amino acids: CSVLGGGSDGPSFTYEQYF. DNA of the CDR3: TGCAGCGTTTTGGGGGGAGGGTCGGACGGACCCTCCTTTACCTACGAGCAGTACTTC.

J is TRBJ1-3 and V is TRBV19; D perhaps matches TRBD1 (6 bases). Trimming cost V 6 bases and J 0 bases, with 15 bases left between them. The CDR3 loop spans 16 amino acids. Germline CDR1 and CDR2: LNHDA and SQIVND (reference sequence). CDR3 nucleotides: TGTGCCAGTAGATCACAGGGTCTGGCCTCTGGAAACACCATATATTTT. Its protein is CASRSQGLASGNTIYF.

The V and J genes are TRBV27 and TRBJ2-7; D perhaps matches TRBD1 (5 bases). This CDR3 region has 14 residues. Trimming took 2 bases from V and 1 from J, leaving 9 bases between them. CDR1 is MNHEY, CDR2 SMNVEV, per germline (reference sequence). DNA of the CDR3: TGTGCCAGCAGTTTAACCCCAGGGTCCTACGAGCAGTACTTC. This sequence encodes CASSLTPGSYEQYF.

The J gene is TRBJ2-5, the V gene TRBV7-2; tentatively, D is TRBD2 (5 bases). The V end lost 3 bases, the J end lost 5 bases, and 16 bases lay between the germline ends. The CDR3 spans 15 residues. Germline CDR1 and CDR2: SGHTA and FQGNSA. CDR3 loop: CASSFKGLIRETQYF. CDR3 sequence (DNA): TGTGCCAGCAGCTTTAAAGGACTCATTCGGGAGACCCAGTACTTC.

The rearrangement links TRBV27 to TRBJ1-5; D is uncertain. Trimming removed 7 bases at V and 3 bases at J, with 22 bases between. CDR1 MNHEY and CDR2 SMNVEV come from the germline V gene (reference sequence). CDR3 size: 17 residues. The CDR3 spells CASKSVADDSSNQPQHF. The CDR3 coding sequence is TGTGCCAGCAAAAGTGTGGCAGATGACTCCTCCAATCAGCCCCAGCATTTT.

The chain uses TRBV18 and TRBJ2-5; 9 bases are shared with TRBD2. The CDR3 loop spans 16 amino acids. The ends lost 3 bases at V and 5 bases at J; junction bases unmatched: 10. Germline V lookup: CDR1 KGHSH, CDR2 LQKENI. The CDR3 spells CASSPPTSGAAETQYF. The CDR3, as DNA: TGTGCCAGCTCACCGCCGACTAGCGGTGCGGCGGAGACCCAGTACTTC. Complete variable domain (other parts from reference TRBV18 and TRBJ2-5): NAGVMQNPRHLVRRRGQEARLRCSPMKGHSHVYWYRQLPEEGLKFMVYLQKENIIDESGMPKERFSAEFPKEGPSILRIQQVVRGDSAAYFCASSPPTSGAAETQYFGPGTRLLVL.

The chain combines TRBV10-3 with TRBJ1-2; 12 bases map to TRBD1. The CDR3 has 15 amino acids. The germline V gene encodes CDR1 ENHRY and CDR2 SYGVKD. Unmatched junction bases numbered 2, after V lost 3 bases and J lost 3 bases. The CDR3 DNA reads TGTGCCATCAGTGATGGGGACAGGGGGCACTATGGCTACACCTTC. Its protein is CAISDGDRGHYGYTF.

This clone was counted a few times. The chain links TRBV27 to TRBJ2-2, with 7 bases lining up with TRBD2. The CDR3 runs 15 residues. With 5 bases clipped from V and 4 bases from J, the junction kept 7 bases outside the gene matches. The germline gives CDR1 MNHEY, CDR2 SMNVEV (reference sequence). CDR3 residues: CASSLFAGVTGELFF. CDR3 nucleotide sequence: TGTGCCAGCAGTCTCTTTGCGGGAGTCACCGGGGAGCTGTTTTTT.

V gene TRBV28 combines with J gene TRBJ2-7; TRBD2 might be the D (7 bases). Germline V gene lookup returns CDR1 MDHEN and CDR2 SYDVKM. V was trimmed by 3 bases and J by 3 bases, leaving 15 bases between them. The CDR3 loop spans 15 amino acids. CDR3 coding DNA: TGTGCCAGCAGTTTCAATGGGGGGGCCTACTACGAGCAGTACTTC. Translated, it gives CASSFNGGAYYEQYF.

The chain carries TRBV29-1 and TRBJ1-1, with 8 bases that match TRBD1. V shed 6 bases and J 3 bases; nucleotides not matched to a gene: 9. The CDR3 consists of 14 residues. The germline V gene has CDR1 SQVTM and CDR2 ANQGSEA. CDR3 sequence (DNA): TGCAGCGTCGGACAGGGCCTTTCGGACACTGAAGCTTTCTTT. Amino acids: CSVGQGLSDTEAFF.

The CDR3 DNA sequence: TGCGCCAGCACTTATGATGGCGGCTACCAAGAGACCCAGTACTTC. The encoded protein is CASTYDGGYQETQYF. V and J are TRBV5-1 and TRBJ2-5; D gene ambiguous. Trimming pared 6 bases from V and 0 bases from J, leaving 15 bases between. CDR3 length: 15 amino acids. CDR1 is SGHRS and CDR2 is YFSETQ in the germline V gene.

The rearrangement uses TRBV6-5 and TRBJ2-1; D possibly corresponds to TRBD2 (7 bases). V shed 8 bases and J shed 0 bases, with 14 bases lying between them. This CDR3 is built from 15 residues. Germline V lookup: CDR1 MNHEY, CDR2 SVGAGI. The CDR3 DNA is TGTGCCAGCCTCGGAGGGGGGGGCTCCTACAATGAGCAGTTCTTC. Protein sequence: CASLGGGGSYNEQFF.